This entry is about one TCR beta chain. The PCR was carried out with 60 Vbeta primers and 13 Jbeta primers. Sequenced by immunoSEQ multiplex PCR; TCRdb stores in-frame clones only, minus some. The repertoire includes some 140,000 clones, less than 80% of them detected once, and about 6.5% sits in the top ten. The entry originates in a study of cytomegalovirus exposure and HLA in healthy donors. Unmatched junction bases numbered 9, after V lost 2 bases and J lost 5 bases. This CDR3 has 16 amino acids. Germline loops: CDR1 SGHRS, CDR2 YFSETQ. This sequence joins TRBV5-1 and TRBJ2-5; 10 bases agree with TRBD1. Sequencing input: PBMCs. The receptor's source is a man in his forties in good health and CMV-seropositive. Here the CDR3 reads CASSLTPGQGFETQYF. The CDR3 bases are TGCGCCAGCAGCTTAACTCCGGGACAGGGGTTCGAGACCCAGTACTTC.